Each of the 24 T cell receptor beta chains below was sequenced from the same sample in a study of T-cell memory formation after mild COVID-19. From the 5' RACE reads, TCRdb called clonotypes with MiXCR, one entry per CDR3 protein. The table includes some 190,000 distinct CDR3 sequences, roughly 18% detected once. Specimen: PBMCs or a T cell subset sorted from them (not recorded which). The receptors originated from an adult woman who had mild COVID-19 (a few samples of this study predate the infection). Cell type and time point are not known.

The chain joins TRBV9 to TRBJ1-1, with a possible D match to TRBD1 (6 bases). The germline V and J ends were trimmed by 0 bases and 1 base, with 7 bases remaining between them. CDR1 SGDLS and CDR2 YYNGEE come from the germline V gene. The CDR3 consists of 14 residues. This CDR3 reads CASSVGRGNTEAFF. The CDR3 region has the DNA TGTGCCAGCAGCGTAGGCAGGGGGAACACTGAAGCTTTCTTT.

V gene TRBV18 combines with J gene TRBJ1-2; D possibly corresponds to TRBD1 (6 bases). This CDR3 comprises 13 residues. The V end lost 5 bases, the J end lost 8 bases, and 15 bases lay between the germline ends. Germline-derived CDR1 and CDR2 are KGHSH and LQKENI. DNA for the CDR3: TGTGCCAGCTCAACTACAGGGTTGTACGGCTACACCTTC. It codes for CASSTTGLYGYTF.

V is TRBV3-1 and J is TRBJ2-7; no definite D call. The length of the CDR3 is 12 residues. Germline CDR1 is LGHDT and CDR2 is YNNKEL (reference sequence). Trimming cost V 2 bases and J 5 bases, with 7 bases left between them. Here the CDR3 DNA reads TGTGCCAGCAGCCAAAGGTTCCACGAGCAGTACTTC. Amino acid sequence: CASSQRFHEQYF.

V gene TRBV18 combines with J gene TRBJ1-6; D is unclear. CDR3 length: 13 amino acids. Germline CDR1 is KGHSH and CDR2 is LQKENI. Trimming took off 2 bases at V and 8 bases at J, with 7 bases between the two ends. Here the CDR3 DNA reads TGTGCCAGCTCACCAACGACTCATTCACCCCTCCACTTT. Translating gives CASSPTTHSPLHF.

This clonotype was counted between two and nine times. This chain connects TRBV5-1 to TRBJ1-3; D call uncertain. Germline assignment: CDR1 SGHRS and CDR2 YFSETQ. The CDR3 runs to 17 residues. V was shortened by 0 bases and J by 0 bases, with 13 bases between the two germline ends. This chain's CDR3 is CASSLVPVIFSGNTIYF. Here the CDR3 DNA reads TGCGCCAGCAGCTTGGTTCCGGTTATCTTCTCTGGAAACACCATATATTTT.

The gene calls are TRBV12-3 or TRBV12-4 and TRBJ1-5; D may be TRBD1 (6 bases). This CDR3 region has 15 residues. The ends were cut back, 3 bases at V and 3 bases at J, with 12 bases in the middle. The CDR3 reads CASSFRGTHNQPQHF. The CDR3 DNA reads TGTGCCAGCAGTTTTCGGGGGACACACAATCAGCCCCAGCATTTT.

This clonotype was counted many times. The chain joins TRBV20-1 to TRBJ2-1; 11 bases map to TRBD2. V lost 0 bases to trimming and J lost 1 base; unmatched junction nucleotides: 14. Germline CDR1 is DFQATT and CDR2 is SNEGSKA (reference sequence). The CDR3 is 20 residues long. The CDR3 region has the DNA TGCAGTGCTAGAGATTGGCGTAAACCGACTAGCGGGAAGTCCTACAATGAGCAGTTCTTC. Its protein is CSARDWRKPTSGKSYNEQFF.

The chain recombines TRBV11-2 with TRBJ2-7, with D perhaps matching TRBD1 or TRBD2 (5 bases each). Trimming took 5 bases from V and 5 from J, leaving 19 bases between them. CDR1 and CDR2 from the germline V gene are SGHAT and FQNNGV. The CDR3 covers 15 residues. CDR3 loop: CASSIGAAEGHEQYF. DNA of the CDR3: TGTGCCAGCAGCATTGGAGCGGCCGAGGGGCACGAGCAGTACTTC.

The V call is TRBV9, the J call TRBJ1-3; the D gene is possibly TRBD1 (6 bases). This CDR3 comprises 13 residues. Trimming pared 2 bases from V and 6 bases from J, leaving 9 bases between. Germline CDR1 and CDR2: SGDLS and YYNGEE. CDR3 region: CASSVGDTNTIYF. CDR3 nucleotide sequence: TGTGCCAGCAGCGTTGGGGACACAAACACCATATATTTT.

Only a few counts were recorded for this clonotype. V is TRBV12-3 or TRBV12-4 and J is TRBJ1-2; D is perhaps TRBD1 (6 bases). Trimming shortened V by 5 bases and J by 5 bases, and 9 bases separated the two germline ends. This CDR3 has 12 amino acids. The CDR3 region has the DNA TGTGCCAGCAGTACCCAGGGGTATGGCTACACCTTC. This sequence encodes CASSTQGYGYTF.

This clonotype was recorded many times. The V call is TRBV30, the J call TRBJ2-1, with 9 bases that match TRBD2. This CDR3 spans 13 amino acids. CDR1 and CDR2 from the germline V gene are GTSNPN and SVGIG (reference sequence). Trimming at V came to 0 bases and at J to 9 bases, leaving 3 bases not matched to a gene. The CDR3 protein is CAWSVRRGGEQFF. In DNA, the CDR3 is TGTGCCTGGAGTGTACGGCGGGGGGGTGAGCAGTTCTTC.

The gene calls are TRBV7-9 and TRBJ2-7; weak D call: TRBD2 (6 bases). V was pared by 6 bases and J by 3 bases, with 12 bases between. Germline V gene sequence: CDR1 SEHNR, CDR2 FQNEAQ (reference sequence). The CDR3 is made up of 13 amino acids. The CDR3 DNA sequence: TGTGCCAGCAGGTACGCGGGGAGCTACGAGCAGTACTTC. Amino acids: CASRYAGSYEQYF. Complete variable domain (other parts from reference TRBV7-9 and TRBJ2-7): DTGVSQNPRHKITKRGQNVTFRCDPISEHNRLYWYRQTLGQGPEFLTYFQNEAQLEKSRLLSDRFSAERPKGSFSTLEIQRTEQGDSAMYLCASRYAGSYEQYFGPGTRLTVT.

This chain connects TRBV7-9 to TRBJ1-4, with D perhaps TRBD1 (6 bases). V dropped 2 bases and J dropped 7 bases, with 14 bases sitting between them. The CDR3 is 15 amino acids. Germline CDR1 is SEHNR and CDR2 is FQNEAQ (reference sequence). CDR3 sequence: CASSLPGHGVEKLFF. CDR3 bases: TGTGCCAGCAGCTTACCGGGACATGGGGTTGAAAAACTGTTTTTT.

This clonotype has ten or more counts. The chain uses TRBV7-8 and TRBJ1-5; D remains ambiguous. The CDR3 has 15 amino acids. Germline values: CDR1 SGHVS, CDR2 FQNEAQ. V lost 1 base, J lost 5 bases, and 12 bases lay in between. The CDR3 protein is CASSLESRNYQPQHF. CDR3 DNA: TGTGCCAGCAGCTTAGAGAGCCGGAACTATCAGCCCCAGCATTTT. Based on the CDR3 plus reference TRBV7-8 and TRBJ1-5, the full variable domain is GAGVSQSPRYKVAKRGQDVALRCDPISGHVSLFWYQQALGQGPEFLTYFQNEAQLDKSGLPSDRFFAERPEGSVSTLKIQRTQQEDSAVYLCASSLESRNYQPQHFGDGTRLSIL.

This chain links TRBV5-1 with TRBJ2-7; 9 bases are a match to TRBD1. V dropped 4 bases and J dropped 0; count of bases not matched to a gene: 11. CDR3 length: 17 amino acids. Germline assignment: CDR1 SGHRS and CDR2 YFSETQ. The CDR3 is CASSPDGGTGSSYEQYF. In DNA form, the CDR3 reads TGCGCCAGCAGCCCAGACGGAGGGACAGGGAGCTCCTACGAGCAGTACTTC. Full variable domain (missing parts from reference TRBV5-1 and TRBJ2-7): KAGVTQTPRYLIKTRGQQVTLSCSPISGHRSVSWYQQTPGQGLQFLFEYFSETQRNKGNFPGRFSGRQFSNSRSEMNVSTLELGDSALYLCASSPDGGTGSSYEQYFGPGTRLTVT.

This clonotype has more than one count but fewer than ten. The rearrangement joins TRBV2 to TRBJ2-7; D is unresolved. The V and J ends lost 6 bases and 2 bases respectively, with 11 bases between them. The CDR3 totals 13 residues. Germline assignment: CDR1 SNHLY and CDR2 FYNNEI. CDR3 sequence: CASRLDGPYEQYF. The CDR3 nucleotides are TGTGCCAGCAGGCTGGACGGCCCCTACGAGCAGTACTTC.

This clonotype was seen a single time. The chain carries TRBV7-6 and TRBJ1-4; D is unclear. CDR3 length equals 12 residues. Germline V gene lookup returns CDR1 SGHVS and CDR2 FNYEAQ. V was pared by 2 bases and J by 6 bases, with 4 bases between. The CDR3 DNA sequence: TGTGCCAGCAGCTTATCGGATGAAAAACTGTTTTTT. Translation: CASSLSDEKLFF.

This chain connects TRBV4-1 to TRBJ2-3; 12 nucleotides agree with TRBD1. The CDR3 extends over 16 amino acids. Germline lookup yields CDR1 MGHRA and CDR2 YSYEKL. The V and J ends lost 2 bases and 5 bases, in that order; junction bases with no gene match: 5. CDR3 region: CASSQPGQGARDTQYF. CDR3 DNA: TGCGCCAGCAGCCAACCGGGACAGGGGGCGAGAGATACGCAGTATTTT.

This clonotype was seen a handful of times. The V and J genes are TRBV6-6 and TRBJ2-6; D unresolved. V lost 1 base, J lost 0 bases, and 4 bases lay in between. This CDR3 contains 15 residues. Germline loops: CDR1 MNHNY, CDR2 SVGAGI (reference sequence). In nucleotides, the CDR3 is TGTGCCAGCAGTTACTTGTACTCTGGGGCCAACGTCCTGACTTTC. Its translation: CASSYLYSGANVLTF.

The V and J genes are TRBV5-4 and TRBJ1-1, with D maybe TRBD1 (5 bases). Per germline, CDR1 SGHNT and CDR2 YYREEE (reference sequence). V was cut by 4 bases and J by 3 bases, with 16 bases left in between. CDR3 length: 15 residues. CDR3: CASSQGGSHYTEAFF. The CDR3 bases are TGTGCCAGCAGCCAGGGAGGAAGTCACTACACTGAAGCTTTCTTT.

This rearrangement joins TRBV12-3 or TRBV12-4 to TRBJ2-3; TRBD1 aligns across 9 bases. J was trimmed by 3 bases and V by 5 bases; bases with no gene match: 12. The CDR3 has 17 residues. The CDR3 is CASSGTGLRPGTDTQYF. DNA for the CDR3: TGTGCCAGCAGTGGGACAGGGCTACGCCCGGGGACAGATACGCAGTATTTT.

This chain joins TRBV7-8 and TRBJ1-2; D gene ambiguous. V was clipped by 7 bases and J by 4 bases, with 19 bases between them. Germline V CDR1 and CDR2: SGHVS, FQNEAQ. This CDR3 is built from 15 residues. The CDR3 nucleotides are TGTGCCAGCATCCCAACCCCGGATTCGGGCTATGGCTACACCTTC. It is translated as CASIPTPDSGYGYTF.

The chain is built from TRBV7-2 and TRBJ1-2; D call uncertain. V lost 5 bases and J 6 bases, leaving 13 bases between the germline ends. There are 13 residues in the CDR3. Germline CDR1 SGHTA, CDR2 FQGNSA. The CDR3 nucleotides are TGTGCCAGCAGCGCCTGGGTTTTGCATGGCTACACCTTC. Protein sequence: CASSAWVLHGYTF.

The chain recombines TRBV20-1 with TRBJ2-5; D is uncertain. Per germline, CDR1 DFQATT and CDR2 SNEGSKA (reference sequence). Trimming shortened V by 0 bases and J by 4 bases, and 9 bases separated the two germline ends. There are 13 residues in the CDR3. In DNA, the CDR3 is TGCAGTGCTAGAGATCCCCTTCCAGAGACCCAGTACTTC. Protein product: CSARDPLPETQYF.